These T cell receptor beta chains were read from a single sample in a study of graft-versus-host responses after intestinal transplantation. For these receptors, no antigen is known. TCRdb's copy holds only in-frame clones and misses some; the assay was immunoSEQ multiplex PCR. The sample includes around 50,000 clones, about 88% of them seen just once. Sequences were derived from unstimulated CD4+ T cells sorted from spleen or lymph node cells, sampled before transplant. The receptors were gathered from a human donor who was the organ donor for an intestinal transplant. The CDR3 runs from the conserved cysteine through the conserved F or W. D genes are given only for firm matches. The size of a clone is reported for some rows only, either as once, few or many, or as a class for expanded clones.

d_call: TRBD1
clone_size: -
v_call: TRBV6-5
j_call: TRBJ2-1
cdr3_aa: CASSPTGVYNEQFF
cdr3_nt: TGTGCCAGCAGTCCCACAGGGGTTTACAATGAGCAGTTCTTC

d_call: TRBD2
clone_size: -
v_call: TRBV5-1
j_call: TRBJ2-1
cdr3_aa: CASSLGLAGANEQFF
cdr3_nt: TGCGCCAGCAGCTTGGGACTAGCGGGGGCCAATGAGCAGTTCTTC

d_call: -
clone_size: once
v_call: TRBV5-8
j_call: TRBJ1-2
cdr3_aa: CASSLSFGGLYGYTF
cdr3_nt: TGTGCCAGCAGCTTGTCGTTCGGGGGACTCTATGGCTACACCTTC

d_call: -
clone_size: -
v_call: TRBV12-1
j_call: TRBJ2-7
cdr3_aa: CASSGRDSYEQYF
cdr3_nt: TGTGCCAGCAGTGGCCGAGATTCTTACGAGCAGTACTTC

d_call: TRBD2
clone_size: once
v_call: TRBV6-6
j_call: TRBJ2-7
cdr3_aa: CASSLPGLTYEQYF
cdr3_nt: TGTGCCAGCAGTTTACCGGGACTAACCTACGAGCAGTACTTC

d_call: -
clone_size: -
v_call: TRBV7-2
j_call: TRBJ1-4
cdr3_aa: CASSLERAANEKLFF
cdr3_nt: TGTGCCAGCAGCTTAGAGAGGGCGGCTAATGAAAAACTGTTTTTT

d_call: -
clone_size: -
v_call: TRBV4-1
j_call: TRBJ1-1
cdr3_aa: CASSQVIFRGITEAFF
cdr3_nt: TGCGCCAGCAGCCAAGTTATTTTTCGGGGGATAACTGAAGCTTTCTTT

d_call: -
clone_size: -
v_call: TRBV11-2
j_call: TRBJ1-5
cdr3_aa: CASSKQGWGQPQHF
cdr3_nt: TGTGCCAGCAGCAAACAGGGTTGGGGTCAGCCCCAGCATTTT

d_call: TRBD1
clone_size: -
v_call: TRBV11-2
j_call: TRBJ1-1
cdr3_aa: CASSSIPGQRGTEAFF
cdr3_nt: TGTGCCAGCAGCTCAATACCGGGACAGCGGGGCACTGAAGCTTTCTTT

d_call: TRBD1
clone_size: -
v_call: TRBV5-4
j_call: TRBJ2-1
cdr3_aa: CASSLRQGYNEQFF
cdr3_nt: TGTGCCAGCAGCTTGCGACAGGGATACAATGAGCAGTTCTTC

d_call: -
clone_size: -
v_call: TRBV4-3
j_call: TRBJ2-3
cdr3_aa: CASSQDTNRGGSADTQYF
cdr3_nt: TGCGCCAGCAGCCAAGATACGAACAGGGGAGGGAGCGCAGATACGCAGTATTTT

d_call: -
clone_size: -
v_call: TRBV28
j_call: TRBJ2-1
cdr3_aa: CASSLGQSYNEQFF
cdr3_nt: TGTGCCAGCAGTTTAGGACAATCCTACAATGAGCAGTTCTTC

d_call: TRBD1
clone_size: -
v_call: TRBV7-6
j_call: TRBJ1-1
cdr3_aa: CASSFPGQGRAFF
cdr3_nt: TGTGCCAGCAGCTTCCCCGGACAGGGGCGAGCTTTCTTT

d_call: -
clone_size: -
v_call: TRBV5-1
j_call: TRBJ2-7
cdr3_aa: CASSRDPYEQYF
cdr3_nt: TGCGCCAGCAGCCGGGACCCCTACGAGCAGTACTTC

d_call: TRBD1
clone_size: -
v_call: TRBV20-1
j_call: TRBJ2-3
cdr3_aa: CSARGQGSQYF
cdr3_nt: TGCAGTGCTAGAGGACAGGGTTCGCAGTATTTT

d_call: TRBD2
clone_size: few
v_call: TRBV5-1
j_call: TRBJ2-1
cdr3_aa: CASSFGTSGRSNEQFF
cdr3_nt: TGCGCCAGCAGCTTCGGGACTAGCGGGAGAAGCAATGAGCAGTTCTTC

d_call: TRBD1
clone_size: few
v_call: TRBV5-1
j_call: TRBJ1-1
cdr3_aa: CASSLVTGGRNTEAFF
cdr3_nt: TGCGCCAGCAGCTTGGTTACAGGGGGGAGGAACACTGAAGCTTTCTTT